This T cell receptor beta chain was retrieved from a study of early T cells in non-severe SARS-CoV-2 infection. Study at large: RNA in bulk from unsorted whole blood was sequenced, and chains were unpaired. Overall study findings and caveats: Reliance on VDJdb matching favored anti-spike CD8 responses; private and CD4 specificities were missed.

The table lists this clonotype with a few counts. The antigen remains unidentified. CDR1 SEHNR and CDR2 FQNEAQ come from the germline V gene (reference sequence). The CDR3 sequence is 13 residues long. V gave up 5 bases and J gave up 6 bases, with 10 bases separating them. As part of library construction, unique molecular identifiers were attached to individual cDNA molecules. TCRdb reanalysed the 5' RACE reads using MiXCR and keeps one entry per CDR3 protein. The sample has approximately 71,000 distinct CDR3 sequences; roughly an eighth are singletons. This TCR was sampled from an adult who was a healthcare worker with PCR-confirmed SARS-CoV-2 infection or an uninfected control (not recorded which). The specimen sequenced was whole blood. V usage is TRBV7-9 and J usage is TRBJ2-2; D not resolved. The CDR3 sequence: CASSRTGSGELFF. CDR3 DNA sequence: TGTGCCAGCAGCCGAACGGGTTCCGGGGAGCTGTTTTTT.